The present T cell receptor (beta chain) was sequenced within a study of CD8 T cells in Susac syndrome. The wider study: Within the group of sequenced Susac syndrome patients, five or six had active disease and about 8 were in remission. Intravenous immunoglobulin alone or corticosteroids were being given to patients with Susac syndrome at blood draw, unless they were therapy-naive.

The CDR3 consists of 16 residues. CDR1 and CDR2 from the germline V gene are SGDLS and YYNGEE. The V gene lost 3 bases and the J gene lost 2 bases, with 17 bases spanning the gap. On this clonotype: Its specificity is unknown.

After extraction with the RNeasy kit, roughly 0.5 to 1 ug of the RNA was reverse transcribed using random hexamers. TCRdb itself ran the immunoSEQ multiplex PCR reads through MiXCR, one entry per CDR3 protein. The sample records roughly 84,000 distinct CDR3 sequences, 95% to 96% being singletons. Whole-study findings and limits: In total CD8+ repertoires, fewer than 20 Susac-specific public clones were found, and in CD8+ TEMRA repertoires, several were found.

V gene TRBV9 combines with J gene TRBJ1-2; D is uncertain. The sequence came from a human donor with Susac syndrome. Sequenced sample: CD8+ T cells from PBMCs. The CDR3 is CASSAEGRIVNYGYTF. The CDR3 nucleotides are TGTGCCAGCAGCGCCGAAGGCCGAATAGTAAACTATGGCTACACCTTC. The full variable domain, completed using reference TRBV9 and TRBJ1-2, is DSGVTQTPKHLITATGQRVTLRCSPRSGDLSVYWYQQSLDQGLQFLIQYYNGEERAKGNILERFSAQQFPDLHSELNLSSLELGDSALYFCASSAEGRIVNYGYTFGSGTRLTVV.